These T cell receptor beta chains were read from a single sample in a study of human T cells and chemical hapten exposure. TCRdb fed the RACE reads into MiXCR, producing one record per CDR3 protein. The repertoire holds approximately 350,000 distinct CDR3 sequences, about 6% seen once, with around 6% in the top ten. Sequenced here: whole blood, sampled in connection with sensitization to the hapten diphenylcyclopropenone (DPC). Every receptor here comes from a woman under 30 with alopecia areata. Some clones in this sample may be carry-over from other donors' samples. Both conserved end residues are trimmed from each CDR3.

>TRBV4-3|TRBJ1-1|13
ASSLRAGTNTEAF
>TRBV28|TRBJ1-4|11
AITDRTNEKLF
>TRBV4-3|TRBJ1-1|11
ASSQVRHTEAF
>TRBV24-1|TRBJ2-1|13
ATSDGSSGGEQEF
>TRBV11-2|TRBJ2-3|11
ASSLFLTDTQY
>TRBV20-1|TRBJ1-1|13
SASPNGGGFSEAF
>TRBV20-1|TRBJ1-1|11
SASPTENTEAF
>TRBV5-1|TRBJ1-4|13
ASSSQGATNEKLF
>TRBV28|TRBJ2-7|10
ASSLLESEQY
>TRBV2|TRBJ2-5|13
ASRAGTGGLETQY
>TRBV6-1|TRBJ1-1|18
ASRPRSGDAAAVARTEAF
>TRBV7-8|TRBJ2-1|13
ASSVETLQGREQF
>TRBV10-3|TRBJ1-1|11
AIRLQGNTEAF
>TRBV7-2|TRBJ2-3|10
ASSFSTDTQY
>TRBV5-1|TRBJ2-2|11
ASRTQNTGELF
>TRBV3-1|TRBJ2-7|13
ASSQDERSSYEQY
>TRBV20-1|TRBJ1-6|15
SAREPGTGNFGSPLH
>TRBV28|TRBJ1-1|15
ASSSPTGGGGGTEAF
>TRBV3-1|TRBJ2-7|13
ASSHPGQGPYEQY
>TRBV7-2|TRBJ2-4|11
ASSPLVGTIQY
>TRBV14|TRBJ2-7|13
ASSQPRATAYEQY
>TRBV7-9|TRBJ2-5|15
ASSLYLAGTHQETQY
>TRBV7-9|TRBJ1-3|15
ASSIALGLFSGNTIY
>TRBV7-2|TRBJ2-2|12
ASSDSFNTGELF
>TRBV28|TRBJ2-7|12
ASRARFSSYEQY
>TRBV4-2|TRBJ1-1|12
ASSQDEGNTEAL
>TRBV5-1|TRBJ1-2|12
ASSLSPDSDGYT
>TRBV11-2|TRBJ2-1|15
ASSSIRSGGARDVQF
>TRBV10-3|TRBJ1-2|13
AISETGGASTGYT
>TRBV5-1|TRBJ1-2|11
ASEKTTGGGYT